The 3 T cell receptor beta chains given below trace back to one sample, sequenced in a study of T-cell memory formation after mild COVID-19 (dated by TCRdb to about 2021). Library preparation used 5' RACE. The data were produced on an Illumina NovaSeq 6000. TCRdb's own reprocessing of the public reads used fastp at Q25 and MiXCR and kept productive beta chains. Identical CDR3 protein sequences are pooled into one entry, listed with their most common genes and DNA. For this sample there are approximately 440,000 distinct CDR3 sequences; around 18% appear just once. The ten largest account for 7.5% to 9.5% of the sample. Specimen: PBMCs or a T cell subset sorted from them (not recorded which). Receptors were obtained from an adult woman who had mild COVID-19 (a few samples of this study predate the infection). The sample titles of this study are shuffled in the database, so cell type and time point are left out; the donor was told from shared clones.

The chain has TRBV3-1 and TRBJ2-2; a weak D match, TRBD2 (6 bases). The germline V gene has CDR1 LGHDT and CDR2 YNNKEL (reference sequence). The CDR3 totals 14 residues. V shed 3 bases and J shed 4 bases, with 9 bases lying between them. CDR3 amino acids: CASSQGGGTGELFF. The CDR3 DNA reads TGTGCCAGCAGCCAGGGGGGAGGCACCGGGGAGCTGTTTTTT.

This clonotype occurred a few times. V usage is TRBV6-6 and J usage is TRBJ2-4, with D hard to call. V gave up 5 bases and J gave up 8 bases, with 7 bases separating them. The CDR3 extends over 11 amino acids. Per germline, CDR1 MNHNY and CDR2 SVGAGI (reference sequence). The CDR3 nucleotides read TGTGCCAGCAGTGCCCGAGACATTCAGTACTTC. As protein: CASSARDIQYF.

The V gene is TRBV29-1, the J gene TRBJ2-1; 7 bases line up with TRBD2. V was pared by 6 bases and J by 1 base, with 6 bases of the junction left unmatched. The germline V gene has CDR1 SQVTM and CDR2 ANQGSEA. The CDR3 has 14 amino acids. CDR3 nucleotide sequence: TGCAGCGTAACTAGCGTTCAGTCCTACAATGAGCAGTTCTTC. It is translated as CSVTSVQSYNEQFF.